The following is a TCR beta chain sequence with its context. This entry belongs to a study of cytomegalovirus exposure and HLA in healthy donors. CDR1 is SGHNT, CDR2 YYREEE, per germline (reference sequence). Trimming cost V 3 bases and J 6 bases, with 16 bases left between them. The CDR3 consists of 16 residues. PCR was performed using 60 Vbeta and 13 Jbeta primers. Assay: immunoSEQ multiplex PCR; the TCRdb copy retains only in-frame clones and omits some. Among over 100,000 clones listed, approximately 80% were seen once. The V gene is TRBV5-4, the J gene TRBJ1-6; D is ambiguous. The sequencing sample was made of PBMCs. The receptor comes from a middle-aged woman in good health and CMV-seronegative. The chain's CDR3 is CASSSQTRIPNSPLHF. Here the CDR3 DNA reads TGTGCCAGCAGCTCCCAAACGCGAATACCTAATTCACCCCTCCACTTT.